A single sample is the source of the 25 T cell receptor beta chains below, sequenced in a study of tumor-infiltrating lymphocytes in primary liver carcinoma. TCR beta cDNA was made from approximately 500 ng total RNA with a constant-region primer. Three nested multiplex PCR rounds, a slightly modified ARM-PCR method, built the TCR beta libraries. TRBV1-TRBV30 forward primers paired with a C-beta reverse primer drove the first two PCR rounds, 10 cycles each. TCRdb re-called the multiplex PCR reads with MiXCR, one entry per CDR3 protein. The table includes about 99,000 distinct CDR3 sequences, around 63% detected once. Extraction of RNA together with DNA used about 17-31 mg of unsorted bulk tissue. The sample comprised liver tumor tissue from sampling region 5. Subset noted: tumor region T5, tumor centre. These receptors originate from a woman aged 55-69 years with primary liver carcinoma and hepatitis B virus infection.

This clonotype was detected only once. This may be a read error: a much more frequent sequence differs by one nucleotide. The CDR3 region has the DNA TGTGCCAGCAGCTTAACAGGGGGGAACACCTGGGAGCTGTTTTTT. Its protein product is CASSLTGGNTWELFF. This chain connects TRBV5-4 to TRBJ2-2, with 8 bases matching TRBD1. CDR1 and CDR2 from the germline V gene are SGHNT and YYREEE (reference sequence). This CDR3 is built from 15 residues. The whole variable domain, filled in from reference TRBV5-4 and TRBJ2-2, reads ETGVTQSPTHLIKTRGQQVTLRCSSQSGHNTVSWYQQALGQGPQFIFQYYREEENGRGNFPPRFSGLQFPNYSSELNVNALELDDSALYLCASSLTGGNTWELFFGEGSRLTVL.

A word on this clonotype: This may come from a read error, since a much larger clone is one base off. The CDR3 does not close with the conserved phenylalanine or tryptophan, likely indicating a read error. This chain uses TRBV4-1 with TRBJ2-1, with D tentatively TRBD2 (7 bases). Germline CDR1 reads MGHRA; CDR2 reads YSYEKL. This CDR3 contains 15 residues. Trimming shortened V by 0 bases and J by 12 bases, and 18 bases separated the two germline ends. CDR3 sequence: CASSQEGGLVLGQFL. CDR3 bases: TGCGCCAGCAGCCAAGAGGGGGGGCTAGTTTTGGGGCAGTTCCTC.

On this clonotype itself: At one end the junction does not follow the germline gene, possibly because of a read error. The rearrangement joins TRBV28 to TRBJ1-3; a weak D match, TRBD1 (6 bases). CDR3 size: 15 residues. Germline CDR1 is MDHEN and CDR2 is SYDVKM. DNA for the CDR3: TGTGTCAGCAGTCCTCCAGGGGCTGGTGGGGACACCATATATTTT. It specifies CVSSPPGAGGDTIYF.

Turning to this clonotype: Sequence at one end of the junction differs from germline and may be a read error. This chain joins TRBV11-1 and TRBJ1-6; D gene uncertain. Germline CDR1 reads SGHAT; CDR2 reads FQDESV (reference sequence). This CDR3 is built from 13 residues. The CDR3 DNA reads as TGTGCCAGCAGCCGCCTGGGGAATTCACCCTTCCACTTC. It specifies CASSRLGNSPFHF.

Regarding this clonotype: Being one base from a much bigger clone, this may be a read error. The chain combines TRBV14 with TRBJ2-1, with D perhaps TRBD1 (5 bases). V lost 1 base to trimming and J lost 12 bases, with 13 bases between them. Germline loops: CDR1 SGHDN, CDR2 FVKESK. The CDR3 has 13 residues. For the CDR3, the DNA is TGTGCCAGCAGCCAAGGTGGGGCTATTGGGCAGTTCTTC. Translating it yields CASSQGGAIGQFF.

In regard to this clonotype: An end of the junction differs from the germline gene, which may be a read error. The chain joins TRBV28 to TRBJ1-2, with D unresolved. Per germline, CDR1 MDHEN and CDR2 SYDVKM. This CDR3 region has 14 residues. The CDR3 DNA reads TGTACCAGCAGCTTACTCAACAAGAACTATGGCTACACCTTC. The encoded protein is CTSSLLNKNYGYTF.

Points on this clonotype: The junction departs from the called germline gene at one end, perhaps through a read error. This chain joins TRBV11-2 and TRBJ2-2; 7 bases are a match to TRBD2. CDR1 is SGHAT, CDR2 FQNNGV, per germline. CDR3 length: 15 amino acids. In nucleotides, the CDR3 is TGTGCCAGCAGCTCCGCGGGAGTGAACATCGGGGAGCTGTTTTTT. Protein product: CASSSAGVNIGELFF.

On this clonotype itself: This may arise from a read error, as a much more abundant clone is one base away. The J gene is TRBJ2-5, the V gene TRBV7-9; 8 bases are shared with TRBD1. CDR1 SEHNR and CDR2 FQNEAQ come from the germline V gene (reference sequence). The CDR3 runs 13 residues. The CDR3 region is CVSSRGQGETQYF. For the CDR3, the DNA is TGTGTCAGCAGCCGAGGACAGGGTGAGACCCAGTACTTC.

V and J are TRBV29-1 and TRBJ2-7; a weak D match, TRBD2 (5 bases). There are 14 residues in the CDR3. V lost 4 bases, J lost 8 bases, and 21 bases lay in between. Looked up from germline, CDR1 is SQVTM and CDR2 is ANQGSEA. The CDR3 DNA reads as TGCAGCGTTGGAAAAGCGGTGAGTAGAAACAAGCAGTACTTC. Amino acid sequence: CSVGKAVSRNKQYF.

With respect to this clonotype: This may stem from a read error, because a much larger clone lies one nucleotide away. The rearrangement joins TRBV14 to TRBJ2-2; tentative D call: TRBD2 (6 bases). The CDR3 sequence is 17 residues long. Germline V gene sequence: CDR1 SGHDN, CDR2 FVKESK. Written as DNA, the CDR3 is TGTGCCAGCAGCCCGTCTATAGCGGAGGAGAACACCAGGGAGCTGTTTTTT. Amino acids: CASSPSIAEENTRELFF.

Comments on this clonotype: At one boundary the junction diverges from the germline segment, which might be a read error. J is TRBJ2-6 and V is TRBV12-3 or TRBV12-4; 7 nucleotides agree with TRBD1. The CDR3 is 17 amino acids. The CDR3 DNA is TGTGGCAGCGGAAGGACAGGTTCCCCTACCGGGGCCAACGTCCTGACTTTC. It yields the protein CGSGRTGSPTGANVLTF.

This chain uses TRBV7-8 with TRBJ2-1, with a tentative D call TRBD2 (6 bases). Between the trimmed V and J ends, which lost 0 bases and 8 bases, there was a span of 17 bases. The CDR3 totals 16 residues. From germline, CDR1 is SGHVS and CDR2 FQNEAQ. The CDR3 sequence is CASSLASRGKYYEQFF. The DNA for the CDR3 is TGTGCCAGCAGCTTAGCTTCACGGGGGAAGTACTATGAGCAGTTCTTC.

A few counts support this clonotype. This sequence may be a read error, since a much larger clone differs from it by one base. The chain joins TRBV5-6 to TRBJ1-1; D is unresolved. This CDR3 is 13 amino acids long. In germline, CDR1 is SGHDT, CDR2 YYEEEE. The CDR3 coding sequence is TGTACCAGCAGCTTATTAGGGTACACTGAAGCTTTCTTT. It encodes CTSSLLGYTEAFF.

This chain connects TRBV4-1 to TRBJ2-7; unclear D gene. This CDR3 comprises 14 residues. Germline CDR1 is MGHRA and CDR2 is YSYEKL. V was shortened by 1 base and J by 1 base, with 8 bases between the two germline ends. The CDR3 sequence is CASSQGLVSYEQYF. CDR3 in DNA: TGCGCCAGCAGCCAAGGGCTGGTTTCCTACGAGCAGTACTTC.

This clonotype was detected once. The junction differs from germline at one of its ends, possibly a read error. This chain joins TRBV6-5 and TRBJ1-6; perhaps TRBD1 as D (6 bases). The CDR3 runs 15 residues. CDR1 and CDR2 (germline): MNHEY, SVGAGI. The CDR3 DNA reads as TGTGCCTGCAGTCTTACCGGGACAAGGAATTCACCCCTTCACTTT. It codes for CACSLTGTRNSPLHF.

Turning to this clonotype: A clone one base away is much larger, so this may be a read error. This chain uses TRBV7-9 with TRBJ2-7; 8 nucleotides agree with TRBD1. Per germline, CDR1 SEHNR and CDR2 FQNEAQ (reference sequence). The CDR3 contains 12 residues. CDR3 loop: CGSGQGANEQYF. CDR3 coding DNA: TGTGGCAGCGGTCAGGGGGCTAACGAGCAGTACTTC.

Worth noting for this clonotype: A much larger clone lies one base from this, so it may be a read error. This chain uses TRBV28 with TRBJ2-1; D not resolved. The CDR3 has 13 residues. Germline loops: CDR1 MDHEN, CDR2 SYDVKM. This chain's CDR3 is CASRPSSYHEQFF. CDR3 sequence (DNA): TGTGCCAGCAGGCCGAGCTCCTACCATGAGCAGTTCTTC.

Details on this clonotype: The conserved phenylalanine or tryptophan normally closing the CDR3 is absent here, so this likely arose from a read error. The chain carries TRBV5-4 and TRBJ2-5, with D perhaps TRBD2 (5 bases). Germline V gene lookup returns CDR1 SGHNT and CDR2 YYREEE (reference sequence). The CDR3 extends over 15 amino acids. The CDR3 spells CASSLGEGGVKTQYL. CDR3 in DNA: TGTGCTAGCAGCTTGGGTGAGGGCGGAGTAAAGACCCAGTACCTC.

Comment on this clonotype: The CDR3 does not close with the conserved phenylalanine or tryptophan, likely indicating a read error. The rearrangement joins TRBV12-3 or TRBV12-4 to TRBJ1-1; D is ambiguous. Trimming shortened V by 6 bases and J by 2 bases, and 7 bases separated the two germline ends. The CDR3 sequence is 12 residues long. The CDR3 coding sequence is TGTGCCAGCAGCGATCCTAACACTGAAGCTTTCCTT. Its protein is CASSDPNTEAFL.

This chain uses TRBV11-2 with TRBJ1-2; 7 bases are shared with TRBD1. V lost 3 bases, J lost 10 bases, and 11 bases stayed unmatched. The CDR3 is 14 residues long. Germline V gives CDR1 SGHAT, CDR2 FQNNGV. DNA of the CDR3: TGTGCCAGCAGCTTCACACAGGGGAGGGATGCCTACACCTTC. Translating gives CASSFTQGRDAYTF.

Worth noting for this clonotype: A junction end diverges from the germline sequence, so it may reflect a read error. This chain connects TRBV6-6 to TRBJ1-3; 8 positions match TRBD1. The CDR3 is made up of 14 amino acids. Germline CDR1 is MNHNY and CDR2 is SVGAGI (reference sequence). CDR3 region: CAGRATGAGNTVYF. In nucleotides, the CDR3 is TGTGCCGGCAGGGCGACAGGGGCTGGAAACACCGTATATTTT.

The chain has TRBV28 and TRBJ1-1, with 9 positions matching TRBD1. V lost 7 bases and J lost 10; bases outside the gene matches: 19. Germline CDR1 MDHEN, CDR2 SYDVKM. CDR3 length: 16 residues. The CDR3 DNA reads as TGTGCCAGCATCCTCAGTTTCATACAGGGGGCCAGATCAGCTTTCTTT. Amino acids: CASILSFIQGARSAFF.

The table lists this clonotype with a few counts. This chain connects TRBV28 to TRBJ2-3, with D possibly called TRBD1 or TRBD2 (5 bases each). Germline V CDR1 and CDR2: MDHEN, SYDVKM. With 7 bases removed from V and 6 bases from J, the gap between germline ends came to 17 bases. The CDR3 extends over 14 amino acids. CDR3 sequence reads: CASKVLRGVDTQYF. CDR3 bases: TGTGCCAGCAAGGTATTGAGAGGGGTGGATACGCAGTATTTT.

The chain joins TRBV29-1 to TRBJ2-1; 7 bases are a match to TRBD2. The CDR3 length is 15 residues. V lost 1 base and J lost 7; bases outside the gene matches: 10. Looked up from germline, CDR1 is SQVTM and CDR2 is ANQGSEA. CDR3 sequence: CSVEVQTSWINEQFF. CDR3 sequence (DNA): TGCAGCGTTGAAGTCCAGACTAGCTGGATTAATGAGCAGTTCTTC.

Ten or more counts support this clonotype. The chain links TRBV5-4 to TRBJ1-2, with 7 bases aligning to TRBD1. V lost 4 bases to trimming and J lost 7 bases; unmatched junction nucleotides: 10. The CDR3 consists of 14 residues. The germline CDR1 and CDR2 sequences are SGHNT and YYREEE (reference sequence). CDR3 sequence (DNA): TGTGCCAGCAGCCCCTTCGACAGGGTGGCTGGCTACACCTTC. Residues: CASSPFDRVAGYTF.